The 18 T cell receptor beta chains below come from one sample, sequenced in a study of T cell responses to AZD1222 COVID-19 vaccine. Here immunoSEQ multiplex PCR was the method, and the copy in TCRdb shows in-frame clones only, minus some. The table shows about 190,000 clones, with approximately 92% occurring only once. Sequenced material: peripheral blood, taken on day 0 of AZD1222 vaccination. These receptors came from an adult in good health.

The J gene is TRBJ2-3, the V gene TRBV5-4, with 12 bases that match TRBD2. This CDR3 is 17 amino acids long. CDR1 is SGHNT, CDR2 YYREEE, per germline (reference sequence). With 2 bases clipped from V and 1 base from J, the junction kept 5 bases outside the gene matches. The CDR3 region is CASSFPSGGAGTDTQYF. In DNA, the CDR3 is TGTGCCAGCAGCTTTCCTAGCGGGGGGGCCGGCACAGATACGCAGTATTTT. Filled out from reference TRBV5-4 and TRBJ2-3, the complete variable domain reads ETGVTQSPTHLIKTRGQQVTLRCSSQSGHNTVSWYQQALGQGPQFIFQYYREEENGRGNFPPRFSGLQFPNYSSELNVNALELDDSALYLCASSFPSGGAGTDTQYFGPGTRLTVL.

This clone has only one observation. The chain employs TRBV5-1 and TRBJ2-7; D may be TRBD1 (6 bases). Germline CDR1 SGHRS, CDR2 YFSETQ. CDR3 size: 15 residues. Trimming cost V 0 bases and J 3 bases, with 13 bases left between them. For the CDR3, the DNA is TGCGCCAGCAGCTTGGAACAGGGCTTCAACTACGAGCAGTACTTC. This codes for CASSLEQGFNYEQYF.

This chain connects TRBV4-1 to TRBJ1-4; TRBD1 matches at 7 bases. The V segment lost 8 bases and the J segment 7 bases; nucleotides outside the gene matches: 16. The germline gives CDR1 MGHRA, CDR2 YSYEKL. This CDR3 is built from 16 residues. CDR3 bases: TGCGCCAGCTTTCGGGGAGAAGGGACAGACTTTGAAAAACTGTTTTTT. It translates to CASFRGEGTDFEKLFF.

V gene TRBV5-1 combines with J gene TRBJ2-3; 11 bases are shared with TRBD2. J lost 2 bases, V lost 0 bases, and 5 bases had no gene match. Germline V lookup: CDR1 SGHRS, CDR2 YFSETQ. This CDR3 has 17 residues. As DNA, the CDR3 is TGCGCCAGCAGCTTGGCGTCTAGCGGGGGGAACACAGATACGCAGTATTTT. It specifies CASSLASSGGNTDTQYF.

The CDR3 DNA reads TGTGCCAGCAGTCAAGAGACCCAGTACTTC. It translates to CASSQETQYF. The gene calls are TRBV6-6 and TRBJ2-5; D is ambiguous. Trimming removed 5 bases from V and 2 bases from J, with 0 bases in between. The CDR3 is 10 residues long. Germline CDR1 reads MNHNY; CDR2 reads SVGAGI (reference sequence).

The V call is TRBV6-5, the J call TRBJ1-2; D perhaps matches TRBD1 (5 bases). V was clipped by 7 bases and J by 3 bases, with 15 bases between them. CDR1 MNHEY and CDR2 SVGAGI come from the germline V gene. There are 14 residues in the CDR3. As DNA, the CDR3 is TGTGCCAGCACCTCCGACAGCCAATACTATGGCTACACCTTC. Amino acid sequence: CASTSDSQYYGYTF.

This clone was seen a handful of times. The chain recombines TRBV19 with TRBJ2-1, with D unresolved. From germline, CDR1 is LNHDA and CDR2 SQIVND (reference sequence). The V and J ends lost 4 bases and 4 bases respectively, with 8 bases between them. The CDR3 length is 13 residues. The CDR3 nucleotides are TGTGCCAGTAGTAATGTCCAGTACAATGAGCAGTTCTTC. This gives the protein CASSNVQYNEQFF.

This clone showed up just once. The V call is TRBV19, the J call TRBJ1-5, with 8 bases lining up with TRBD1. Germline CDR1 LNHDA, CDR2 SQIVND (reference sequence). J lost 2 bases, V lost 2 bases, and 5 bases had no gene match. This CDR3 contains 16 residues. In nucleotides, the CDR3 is TGTGCCAGTAGTATATTCGGGGGACAGGGCAATCAGCCCCAGCATTTT. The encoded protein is CASSIFGGQGNQPQHF. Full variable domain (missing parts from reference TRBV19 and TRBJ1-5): DGGITQSPKYLFRKEGQNVTLSCEQNLNHDAMYWYRQDPGQGLRLIYYSQIVNDFQKGDIAEGYSVSREKKESFPLTVTSAQKNPTAFYLCASSIFGGQGNQPQHFGDGTRLSIL.

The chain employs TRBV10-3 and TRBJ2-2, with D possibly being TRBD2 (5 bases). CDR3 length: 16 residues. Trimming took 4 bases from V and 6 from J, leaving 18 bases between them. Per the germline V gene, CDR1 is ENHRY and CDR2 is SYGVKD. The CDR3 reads CAISGGLRAKPGELFF. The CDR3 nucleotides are TGTGCCATCAGTGGAGGACTGAGGGCGAAGCCCGGGGAGCTGTTTTTT.

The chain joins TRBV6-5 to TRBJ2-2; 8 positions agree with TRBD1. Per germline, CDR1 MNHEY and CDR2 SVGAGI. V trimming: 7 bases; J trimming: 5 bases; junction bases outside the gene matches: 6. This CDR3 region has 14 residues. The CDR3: CASTWDRRTGELFF. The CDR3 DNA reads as TGTGCCAGCACCTGGGACAGGAGAACCGGGGAGCTGTTTTTT.

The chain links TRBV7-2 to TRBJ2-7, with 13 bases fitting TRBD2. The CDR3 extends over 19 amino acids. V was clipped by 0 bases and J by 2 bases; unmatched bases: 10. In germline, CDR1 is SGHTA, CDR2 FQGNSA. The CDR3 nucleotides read TGTGCCAGCAGCTTAGCGCTGATTCTAACTAGCGGGGGGGCCTACGAGCAGTACTTC. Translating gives CASSLALILTSGGAYEQYF.

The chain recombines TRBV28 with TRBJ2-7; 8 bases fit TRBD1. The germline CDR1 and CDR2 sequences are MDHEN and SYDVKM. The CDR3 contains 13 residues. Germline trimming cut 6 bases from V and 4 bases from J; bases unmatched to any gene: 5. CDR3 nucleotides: TGTGCCAGCAGGCCGACAGGGGCTTACGAGCAGTACTTC. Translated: CASRPTGAYEQYF.

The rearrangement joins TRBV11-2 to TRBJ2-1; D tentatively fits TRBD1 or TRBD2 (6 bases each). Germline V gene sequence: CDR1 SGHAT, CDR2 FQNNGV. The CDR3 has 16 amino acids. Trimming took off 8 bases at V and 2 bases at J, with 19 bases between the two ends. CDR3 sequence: CASEPRGASPYNEQFF. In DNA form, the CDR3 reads TGTGCCAGCGAGCCGAGGGGGGCCTCCCCCTACAATGAGCAGTTCTTC.

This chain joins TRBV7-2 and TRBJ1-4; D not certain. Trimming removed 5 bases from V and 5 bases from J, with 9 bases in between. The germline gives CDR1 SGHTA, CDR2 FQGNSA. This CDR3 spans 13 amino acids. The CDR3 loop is CASSTMPNEKLFF. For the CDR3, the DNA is TGTGCCAGCAGCACTATGCCCAATGAAAAACTGTTTTTT.

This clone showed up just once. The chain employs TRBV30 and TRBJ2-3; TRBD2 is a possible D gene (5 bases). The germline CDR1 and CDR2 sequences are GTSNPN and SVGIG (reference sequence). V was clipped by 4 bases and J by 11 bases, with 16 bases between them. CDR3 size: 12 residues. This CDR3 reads CAWTLAGVGQYF. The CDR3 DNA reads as TGTGCCTGGACCTTAGCCGGGGTTGGGCAGTATTTT.

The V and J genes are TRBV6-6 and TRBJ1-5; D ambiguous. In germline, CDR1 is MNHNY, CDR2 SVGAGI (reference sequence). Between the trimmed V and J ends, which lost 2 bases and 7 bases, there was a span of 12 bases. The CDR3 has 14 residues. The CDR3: CASSYGRNGQPQHF. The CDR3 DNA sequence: TGTGCCAGCAGTTACGGCAGGAACGGACAGCCCCAGCATTTT.

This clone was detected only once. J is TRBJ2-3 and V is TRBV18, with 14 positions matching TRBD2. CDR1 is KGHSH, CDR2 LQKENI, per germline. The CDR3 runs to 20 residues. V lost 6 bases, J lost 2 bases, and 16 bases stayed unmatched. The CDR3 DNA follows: TGTGCCAGCTCCCCCGTCAGACTAGCGGGGGGGCAACGTAACACAGATACGCAGTATTTT. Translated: CASSPVRLAGGQRNTDTQYF.

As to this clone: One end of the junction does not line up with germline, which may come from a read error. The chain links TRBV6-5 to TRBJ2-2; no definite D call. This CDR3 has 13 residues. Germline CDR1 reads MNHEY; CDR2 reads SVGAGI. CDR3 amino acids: CASKSTQTEELFF. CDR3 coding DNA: TGTGCCAGCAAGTCGACACAAACCGAGGAGCTGTTTTTT.